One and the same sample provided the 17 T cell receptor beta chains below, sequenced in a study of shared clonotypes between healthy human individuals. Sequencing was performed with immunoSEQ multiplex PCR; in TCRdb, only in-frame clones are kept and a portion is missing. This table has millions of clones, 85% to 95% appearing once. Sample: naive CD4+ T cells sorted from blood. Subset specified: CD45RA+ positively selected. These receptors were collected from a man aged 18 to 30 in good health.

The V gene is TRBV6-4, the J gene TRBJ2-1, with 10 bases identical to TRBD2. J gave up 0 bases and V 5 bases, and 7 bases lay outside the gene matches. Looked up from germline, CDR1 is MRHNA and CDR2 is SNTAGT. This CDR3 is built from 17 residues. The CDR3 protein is CASSPTSGVSSYNEQFF. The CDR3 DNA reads TGTGCCAGCAGTCCCACTAGCGGGGTGAGCTCCTACAATGAGCAGTTCTTC.

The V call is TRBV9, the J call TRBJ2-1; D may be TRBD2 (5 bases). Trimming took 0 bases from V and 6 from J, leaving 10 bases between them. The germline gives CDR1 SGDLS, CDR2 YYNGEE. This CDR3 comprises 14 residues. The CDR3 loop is CASSVGLASNEQFF. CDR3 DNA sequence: TGTGCCAGCAGCGTAGGGTTAGCGAGCAATGAGCAGTTCTTC.

The CDR3 nucleotides read TGCGCCAGCAGCCAAGTTAGCGGGGGTAACTACGAGCAGTACTTC. Its protein product is CASSQVSGGNYEQYF. The J gene is TRBJ2-7, the V gene TRBV4-1, with TRBD2 identical over 9 bases. CDR1 is MGHRA, CDR2 YSYEKL, per germline. This CDR3 region has 15 residues. V lost 1 base and J lost 3; bases outside the gene matches: 4.

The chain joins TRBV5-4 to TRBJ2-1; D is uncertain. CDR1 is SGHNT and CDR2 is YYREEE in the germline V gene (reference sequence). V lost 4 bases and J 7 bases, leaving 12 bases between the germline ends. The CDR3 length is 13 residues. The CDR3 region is CASSIISENEQFF. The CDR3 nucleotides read TGTGCCAGCAGCATAATTAGTGAGAATGAGCAGTTCTTC.

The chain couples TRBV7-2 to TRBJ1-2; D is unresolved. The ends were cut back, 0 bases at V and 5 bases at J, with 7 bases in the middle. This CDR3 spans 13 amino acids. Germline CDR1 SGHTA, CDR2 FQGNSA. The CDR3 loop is CASSLAQNYGYTF. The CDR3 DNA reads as TGTGCCAGCAGCTTAGCGCAGAATTATGGCTACACCTTC.

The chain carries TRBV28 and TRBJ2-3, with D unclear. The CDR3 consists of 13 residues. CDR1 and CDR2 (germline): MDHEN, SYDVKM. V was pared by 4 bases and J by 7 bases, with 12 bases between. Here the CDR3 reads CASSSLNGNTQYF. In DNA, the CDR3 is TGTGCCAGCAGTTCCCTCAACGGAAATACGCAGTATTTT.

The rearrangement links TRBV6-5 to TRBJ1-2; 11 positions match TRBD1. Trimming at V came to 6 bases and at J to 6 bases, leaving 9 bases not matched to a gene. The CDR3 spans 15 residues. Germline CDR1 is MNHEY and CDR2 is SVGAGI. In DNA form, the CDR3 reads TGTGCCAGCAGCCGCGGGACAGGGGGAAAGAATGGCTACACCTTC. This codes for CASSRGTGGKNGYTF.

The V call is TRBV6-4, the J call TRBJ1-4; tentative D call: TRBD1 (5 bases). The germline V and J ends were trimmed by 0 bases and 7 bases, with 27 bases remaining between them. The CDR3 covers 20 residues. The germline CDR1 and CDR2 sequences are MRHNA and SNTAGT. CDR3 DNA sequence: TGTGCCAGCAGTGACTCGGGACTAGCGGGCGGATGCCCTTCGGGTGAAAAACTGTTTTTT. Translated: CASSDSGLAGGCPSGEKLFF.

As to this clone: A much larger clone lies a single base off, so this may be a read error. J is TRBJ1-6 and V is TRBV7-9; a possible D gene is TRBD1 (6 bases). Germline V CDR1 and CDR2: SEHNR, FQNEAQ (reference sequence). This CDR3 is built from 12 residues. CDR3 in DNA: TGTGCCAGCAGCCCAGGGGATTCACCCCTCCGCTTT. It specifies CASSPGDSPLRF.

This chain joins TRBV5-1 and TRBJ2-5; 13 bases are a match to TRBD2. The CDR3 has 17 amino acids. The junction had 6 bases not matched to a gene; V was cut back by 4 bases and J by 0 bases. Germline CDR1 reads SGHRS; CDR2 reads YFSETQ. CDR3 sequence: CASSSGLAGVNQETQYF. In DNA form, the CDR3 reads TGCGCCAGCAGCAGCGGACTAGCGGGGGTCAACCAAGAGACCCAGTACTTC.

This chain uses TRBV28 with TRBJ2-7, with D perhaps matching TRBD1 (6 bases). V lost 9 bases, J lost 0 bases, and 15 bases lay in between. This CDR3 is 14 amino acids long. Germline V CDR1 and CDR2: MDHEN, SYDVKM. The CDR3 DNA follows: TGTGCCAGTCAAGCCGGGACAAGCTCCTACGAGCAGTACTTC. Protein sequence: CASQAGTSSYEQYF. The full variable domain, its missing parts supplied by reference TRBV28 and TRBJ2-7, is DVKVTQSSRYLVKRTGEKVFLECVQDMDHENMFWYRQDPGLGLRLIYFSYDVKMKEKGDIPEGYSVSREKKERFSLILESASTNQTSMYLCASQAGTSSYEQYFGPGTRLTVT.

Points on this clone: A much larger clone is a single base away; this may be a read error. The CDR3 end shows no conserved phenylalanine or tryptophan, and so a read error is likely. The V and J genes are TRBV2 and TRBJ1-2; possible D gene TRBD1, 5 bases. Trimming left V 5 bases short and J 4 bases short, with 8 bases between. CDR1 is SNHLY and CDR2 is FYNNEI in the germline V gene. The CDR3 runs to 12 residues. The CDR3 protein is CASSSDSYGYTS. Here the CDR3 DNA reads TGTGCCAGCAGTTCTGACAGCTATGGCTACACCTCC.

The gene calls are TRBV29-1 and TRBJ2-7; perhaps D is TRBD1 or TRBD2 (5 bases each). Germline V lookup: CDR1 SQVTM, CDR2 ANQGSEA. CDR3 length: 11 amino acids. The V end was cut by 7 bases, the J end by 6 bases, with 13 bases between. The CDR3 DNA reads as TGCAGCGCCGGGACCAGGCCCGAGCAGTACTTC. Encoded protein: CSAGTRPEQYF.

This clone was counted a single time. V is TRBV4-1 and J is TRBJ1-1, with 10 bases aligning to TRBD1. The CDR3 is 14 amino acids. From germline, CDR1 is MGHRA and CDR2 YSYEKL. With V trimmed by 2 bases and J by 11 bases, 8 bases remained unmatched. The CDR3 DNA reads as TGCGCCAGCAGCCAATCCGACAGGGGGCTTGGGGCTTTCTTT. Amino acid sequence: CASSQSDRGLGAFF.

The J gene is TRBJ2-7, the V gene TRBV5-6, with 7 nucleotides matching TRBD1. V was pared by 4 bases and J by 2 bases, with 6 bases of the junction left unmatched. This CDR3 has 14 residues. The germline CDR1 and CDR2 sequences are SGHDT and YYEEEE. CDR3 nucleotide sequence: TGTGCCAGCAGCACTCCGACAGGGCCCTACGAGCAGTACTTC. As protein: CASSTPTGPYEQYF.

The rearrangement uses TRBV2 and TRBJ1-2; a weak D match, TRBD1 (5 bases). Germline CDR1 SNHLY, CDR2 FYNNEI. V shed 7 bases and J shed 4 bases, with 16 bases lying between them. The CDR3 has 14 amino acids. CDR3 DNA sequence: TGTGCCAGCACCGCGGGGCAGGGTGGCTATGGCTACACCTTC. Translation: CASTAGQGGYGYTF.

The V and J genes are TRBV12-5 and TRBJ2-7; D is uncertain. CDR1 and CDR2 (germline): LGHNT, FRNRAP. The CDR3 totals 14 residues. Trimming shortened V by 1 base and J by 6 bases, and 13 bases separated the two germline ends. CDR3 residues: CASGLDEWSFEQYF. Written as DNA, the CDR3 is TGTGCTAGTGGTTTGGACGAATGGAGTTTCGAGCAGTACTTC.